This TCR beta chain was retrieved from a study of metastatic and nonmetastatic thyroid tumors. No patient received treatment before thyroid surgery. The CDR3 loop spans 15 amino acids. Germline CDR1 is MNHNS and CDR2 is SASEGT. Losses at the gene ends were 6 bases for V and 7 bases for J; bases not matched to a gene: 11. This clone was observed a few times. MiXCR was used by TCRdb to re-call the PCR reads. The data contain about 3,100 clones, 25% to 30% of them singletons. Sequences were obtained from tumor tissue. The V call is TRBV6-1, the J call TRBJ2-7; 11 bases fit TRBD2. The origin of this receptor is a female donor with papillary thyroid cancer or a benign thyroid nodule (not recorded which). Some clones in this sample may be carry-over from other donors' samples. The CDR3, as DNA: TGTGCCAGCAGCGTGATAGCGGGAGGGCCTTGGGAGCAGTACTTC. Translation gives CASSVIAGGPWEQYF.